These 27 T cell receptor beta chains were sequenced from one sample in a study of regulatory T cells in long-lasting Graves disease. Arm-PCR of CDR3 regions and iRepertoire HTBI primers were used to build TCR beta libraries. TCRdb used MiXCR to reprocess the multiplex PCR reads, holding one entry per CDR3 protein. The sample lists under 450,000 distinct CDR3 sequences; 23% were seen once. Stated time point: persistent/refractory GD, antithyroid drugs over 5 years with positive TRAb. There was RNA extracted from PBMCs, and the TCR library was made from it. The material was peripheral blood mononuclear cells (PBMCs), obtained when the disease was refractory, from a patient treated with antithyroid drugs. The receptor source for this set is a woman between 40 and 55 years old with Graves disease.

Turning to this clonotype: This sequence may be a read error, since a much larger clone differs from it by one base. V gene TRBV6-1 combines with J gene TRBJ2-5; D not certain. The CDR3 spans 14 residues. Germline-derived CDR1 and CDR2 are MNHNS and SASEGT. The CDR3 is CTSSYSHLQETQYF. CDR3 in DNA: TGTACCAGCAGCTACTCACACCTCCAAGAGACCCAGTACTTC.

The V call is TRBV7-8, the J call TRBJ2-7; D might be TRBD1 (6 bases). The length of the CDR3 is 17 residues. V was pared by 4 bases and J by 3 bases, with 22 bases between. Germline assignment: CDR1 SGHVS and CDR2 FQNEAQ. CDR3 protein: CASSWGTGSTRVYEQYF. The CDR3 bases are TGTGCCAGCAGCTGGGGTACAGGGTCCACACGGGTCTACGAGCAGTACTTC.

This clonotype has a count of ten or more. For the CDR3, the DNA is TGTGCCAGCAGTTTCGACAGGCTGGGAGAGACCCAGTACTTC. Translating gives CASSFDRLGETQYF. The rearrangement uses TRBV28 and TRBJ2-5; tentatively, D is TRBD1 (6 bases). V lost 3 bases, J lost 4 bases, and 12 bases lay in between. The CDR3 spans 14 residues. The germline V gene has CDR1 MDHEN and CDR2 SYDVKM.

This clonotype came up a few times. V gene TRBV2 combines with J gene TRBJ1-1, with D maybe TRBD1 (6 bases). The length of the CDR3 is 13 residues. Trimming stripped 3 bases from V and 4 bases from J, with 9 bases between. CDR1 and CDR2 (germline): SNHLY, FYNNEI. CDR3 DNA: TGTGCCAGCAGTGACAGGGGCGGCACTGAAGCTTTCTTT. Amino acid sequence: CASSDRGGTEAFF.

For this clonotype: A much larger clone lies a single base off, so this may be a read error. This chain joins TRBV10-3 and TRBJ2-7; TRBD2 matches at 9 bases. J lost 2 bases, V lost 3 bases, and 5 bases had no gene match. Germline V gene data show CDR1 as ENHRY and CDR2 as SYGVKD. The CDR3 spans 15 residues. CDR3 sequence (DNA): TGTGCCATCAGTGAACCTAGCGGGGCCCCCTACGAGCAGTACTTC. Translation: CAISEPSGAPYEQYF.

The V gene is TRBV6-1, the J gene TRBJ2-4; unclear D gene. From germline, CDR1 is MNHNS and CDR2 SASEGT. The CDR3 is made up of 13 amino acids. Trimming took off 9 bases at V and 2 bases at J, with 11 bases between the two ends. CDR3 amino acids: CASSLGPKNIQYF. The CDR3 DNA reads TGTGCCAGTTCTTTAGGGCCCAAAAACATTCAGTACTTC.

The sample holds many counts of this clonotype. The chain is built from TRBV11-2 and TRBJ1-6; D perhaps matches TRBD1 (5 bases). The CDR3 totals 15 residues. V lost 4 bases and J lost 7, with 14 bases in between. Germline assignment: CDR1 SGHAT and CDR2 FQNNGV. The CDR3 spells CASSWGWVENSPLHF. The CDR3 DNA reads TGTGCCAGCAGCTGGGGGTGGGTGGAGAATTCACCCCTCCACTTT.

This clonotype is a singleton in its sample. This chain joins TRBV5-1 and TRBJ1-1, with D hard to call. Trimming took off 4 bases at V and 3 bases at J, with 13 bases between the two ends. Germline V lookup: CDR1 SGHRS, CDR2 YFSETQ. The CDR3 covers 14 residues. The CDR3 nucleotides are TGCGCCAGCAGCAACGGCCATGGCCACACTGAAGCTTTCTTT. As protein: CASSNGHGHTEAFF.

This clonotype was counted at least ten times. The chain combines TRBV24-1 with TRBJ1-2; a possible D gene is TRBD1 (5 bases). Per the germline V gene, CDR1 is KGHDR and CDR2 is SFDVKD. With 2 bases removed from V and 4 bases from J, the gap between germline ends came to 10 bases. This CDR3 is 14 amino acids long. CDR3 protein: CATSDSGDGYGYTF. As DNA, the CDR3 is TGTGCCACCAGTGATTCGGGGGACGGCTATGGCTACACCTTC.

This clonotype was detected many times. V usage is TRBV28 and J usage is TRBJ1-5, with 9 bases fitting TRBD1. With V trimmed by 3 bases and J by 11 bases, 5 bases remained unmatched. There are 13 residues in the CDR3. CDR1 MDHEN and CDR2 SYDVKM come from the germline V gene. The CDR3 here is CASSLGTGSTQHF. DNA for the CDR3: TGTGCCAGCAGTTTGGGGACAGGGTCAACCCAGCATTTT.

The chain carries TRBV7-9 and TRBJ1-4, with D unresolved. Germline V gene lookup returns CDR1 SEHNR and CDR2 FQNEAQ (reference sequence). V was cut by 5 bases and J by 6 bases, with 16 bases left in between. The CDR3 is 15 amino acids. The CDR3 is CASSQATPSDEKLFF. CDR3 nucleotide sequence: TGTGCCAGCAGCCAAGCTACACCCTCGGATGAAAAACTGTTTTTT.

The V gene is TRBV20-1, the J gene TRBJ2-7; 13 bases agree with TRBD2. The CDR3 has 17 residues. Germline assignment: CDR1 DFQATT and CDR2 SNEGSKA (reference sequence). The trim removed 5 bases at V and 2 bases at J, leaving 12 bases unmatched. The CDR3 here is CSARAAGLAGTTYEQYF. Written as DNA, the CDR3 is TGCAGTGCTCGAGCGGCGGGACTAGCGGGGACCACCTACGAGCAGTACTTC.

This rearrangement joins TRBV30 to TRBJ1-5; possible D gene TRBD1, 6 bases. V shed 2 bases and J shed 2 bases, with 13 bases lying between them. There are 15 residues in the CDR3. Germline CDR1 and CDR2: GTSNPN and SVGIG (reference sequence). CDR3 nucleotide sequence: TGTGCCTGGAGTTCCGTAGCAGGGGGCAATCAGCCCCAGCATTTT. Amino acids: CAWSSVAGGNQPQHF.

The chain links TRBV2 to TRBJ1-1; no clear D. Germline loops: CDR1 SNHLY, CDR2 FYNNEI. V was trimmed by 6 bases and J by 5 bases, leaving 19 bases between them. The CDR3 runs 15 residues. The CDR3 loop is CASSPRVPKGTEAFF. CDR3 in DNA: TGTGCCAGCAGCCCGCGGGTCCCCAAAGGGACTGAAGCTTTCTTT. The full variable domain, completed using reference TRBV2 and TRBJ1-1, is EPEVTQTPSHQVTQMGQEVILRCVPISNHLYFYWYRQILGQKVEFLVSFYNNEISEKSEIFDDQFSVERPDGSNFTLKIRSTKLEDSAMYFCASSPRVPKGTEAFFGQGTRLTVV.

With respect to this clonotype: Since a much larger clone is just one base distant, this may be a read error. The J gene is TRBJ2-7, the V gene TRBV11-2; 7 bases are shared with TRBD1. Germline CDR1 and CDR2: SGHAT and FQNNGV. Trimming at V came to 6 bases and at J to 5 bases, leaving 22 bases not matched to a gene. The CDR3 runs to 18 residues. CDR3 coding DNA: TGTGCCAGCAGACCCCGGGGATGGGGGACAGAGTCGCACCACGAGCAGTACTTC. This codes for CASRPRGWGTESHHEQYF.

This clonotype was observed once. V is TRBV5-5 and J is TRBJ2-7; 10 nucleotides align to TRBD2. CDR1 and CDR2 from the germline V gene are SGHKS and YYEKEE (reference sequence). The CDR3 loop spans 15 amino acids. After removal of 3 bases from V and 4 bases from J, the junction contained 7 bases not matched to a gene. The CDR3 region is CASSYPSGSRYEQYF. In DNA, the CDR3 is TGTGCCAGCAGCTACCCTAGCGGGAGTAGATACGAGCAGTACTTC.

This clonotype has ten or more counts. The chain combines TRBV28 with TRBJ2-2; 7 nucleotides match TRBD1. Germline V gene sequence: CDR1 MDHEN, CDR2 SYDVKM. J gave up 3 bases and V 6 bases, and 4 bases lay outside the gene matches. The CDR3 loop spans 14 amino acids. The CDR3 nucleotides read TGTGCCAGCAGGACAGGGCCGGACACCGGGGAGCTGTTTTTT. Its translation: CASRTGPDTGELFF. The complete variable domain, with remaining parts taken from reference TRBV28 and TRBJ2-2, reads DVKVTQSSRYLVKRTGEKVFLECVQDMDHENMFWYRQDPGLGLRLIYFSYDVKMKEKGDIPEGYSVSREKKERFSLILESASTNQTSMYLCASRTGPDTGELFFGEGSRLTVL.

CDR3 bases: TGTGCCTGGAGGCCGGATACTTTAATGAACACTGAAGCTTTCTTT. This gives the protein CAWRPDTLMNTEAFF. The chain carries TRBV30 and TRBJ1-1; no clear D. V was clipped by 3 bases and J by 0 bases, with 14 bases between them. The length of the CDR3 is 15 residues. Germline V lookup: CDR1 GTSNPN, CDR2 SVGIG (reference sequence).

The rearrangement links TRBV20-1 to TRBJ2-7; D gene unclear. Germline V gene data show CDR1 as DFQATT and CDR2 as SNEGSKA (reference sequence). V dropped 0 bases and J dropped 4 bases, with 16 bases sitting between them. The CDR3 has 15 amino acids. The CDR3 DNA is TGCAGTGCTAGAGATAGGAAGAGACACATTTACGAGCAGTACTTC. This gives the protein CSARDRKRHIYEQYF.

This clonotype came up many times. CDR3 sequence (DNA): TGTGCCAGCACCGGGACACCCGGGACAGGTGGACTAGCGGTAACTTACGAGCAGTACTTC. Translating gives CASTGTPGTGGLAVTYEQYF. V is TRBV28 and J is TRBJ2-7, with TRBD2 identical over 10 bases. In germline, CDR1 is MDHEN, CDR2 SYDVKM. V lost 7 bases to trimming and J lost 4 bases; unmatched junction nucleotides: 25. CDR3 size: 20 residues.

There are a few counts of this clonotype. The chain links TRBV11-2 to TRBJ2-1; D is possibly TRBD1 (5 bases). Trimming removed 3 bases at V and 5 bases at J, with 23 bases between. The length of the CDR3 is 18 residues. CDR1 is SGHAT and CDR2 is FQNNGV in the germline V gene. CDR3: CASSFQVVGHQGHNEQFF. CDR3 DNA sequence: TGTGCCAGCAGCTTCCAGGTGGTGGGGCACCAAGGCCACAATGAGCAGTTCTTC.

The sample holds many counts of this clonotype. The chain carries TRBV27 and TRBJ1-1, with 7 bases identical to TRBD1. Germline V gives CDR1 MNHEY, CDR2 SMNVEV (reference sequence). The CDR3 spans 15 residues. Germline trimming cut 4 bases from V and 3 bases from J; bases unmatched to any gene: 8. This chain's CDR3 is CASSSDRTWHTEAFF. The CDR3 DNA is TGTGCCAGCAGTTCGGACAGGACTTGGCACACTGAAGCTTTCTTT.

In this sample, this clonotype turned up a few times. CDR3 sequence reads: CASSIREGLAWETQYF. Written as DNA, the CDR3 is TGTGCCAGCAGCATTCGGGAGGGGCTAGCGTGGGAGACCCAGTACTTC. The chain joins TRBV5-4 to TRBJ2-5; TRBD2 aligns across 8 bases. The CDR3 is 16 residues long. Germline V gene lookup returns CDR1 SGHNT and CDR2 YYREEE (reference sequence). The V segment lost 4 bases and the J segment 5 bases; nucleotides outside the gene matches: 13.

In its sample, this clonotype was seen a few times. The junction departs from the called germline gene at one end, perhaps through a read error. The CDR3 region has the DNA TGTGCCAGCAGCTTAGGGTTGCGAGAGGCCCAGTACTTC. Translated, it gives CASSLGLREAQYF. The genes are TRBV7-6 and TRBJ2-5; the D is unclear. CDR3 length equals 13 residues. Germline-derived CDR1 and CDR2 are SGHVS and FNYEAQ.

This clonotype was recorded at least ten times. Here the CDR3 DNA reads TGTGCCAGCAGCCCACTAACCACAGATACGCAGTATTTT. Its translation: CASSPLTTDTQYF. This sequence joins TRBV6-2 or TRBV6-3 and TRBJ2-3; D uncertain. This CDR3 comprises 13 residues. The V gene's germline CDR1 is MNHEY and CDR2 SVGEGT. Trimming removed 6 bases at V and 2 bases at J, with 9 bases between.

This clonotype was detected ten times or more. The V call is TRBV12-5, the J call TRBJ2-2, with 12 bases identical to TRBD2. The CDR3 has 17 residues. After removal of 1 base from V and 5 bases from J, the junction contained 5 bases not matched to a gene. Germline loops: CDR1 LGHNT, CDR2 FRNRAP. CDR3 bases: TGTGCTAGTGGTTTGGGACTAGCGGGAGATTTGACCGGGGAGCTGTTTTTT. Amino acid sequence: CASGLGLAGDLTGELFF. Full variable domain (outside the CDR3, taken from reference TRBV12-5 and TRBJ2-2): DARVTQTPRHKVTEMGQEVTMRCQPILGHNTVFWYRQTMMQGLELLAYFRNRAPLDDSGMPKDRFSAEMPDATLATLKIQPSEPRDSAVYFCASGLGLAGDLTGELFFGEGSRLTVL.

This clonotype was seen repeatedly, ten times or more. The chain employs TRBV12-3 or TRBV12-4 and TRBJ1-4; D is undetermined. The CDR3 is made up of 11 amino acids. V was trimmed by 6 bases and J by 4 bases, leaving 3 bases between them. CDR3 sequence reads: CASSNNEKLFF. The CDR3 nucleotides read TGTGCCAGCAGCAATAATGAAAAACTGTTTTTT.